The 19 T cell receptor beta chains in this list originate from one sample, sequenced in a study of OX40 agonist ivuxolimab in advanced cancers. Repertoires were generated with immunoSEQ multiplex PCR, while TCRdb's copy carries only in-frame clones and drops some. This sample has about 76,000 clones; about 85% occur once, and the top ten carry less than 4%. The sequencing used CD4+ or CD8+ T cells sorted from blood, collected in a trial of the OX40 agonist ivuxolimab. The receptors here all came from an adult with an advanced solid tumor such as melanoma, head and neck, liver or kidney cancer.

As DNA, the CDR3 is TGTGCCAGCAACTTCCTGGGAGGCTCACCCCTCCACTTT. Translation: CASNFLGGSPLHF. This chain uses TRBV11-2 with TRBJ1-6; no clear D gene. The germline V gene encodes CDR1 SGHAT and CDR2 FQNNGV. The CDR3 sequence is 13 residues long. Deletions cut 7 bases from V and 10 bases from J, with 14 bases between. Based on the CDR3 plus reference TRBV11-2 and TRBJ1-6, the full variable domain is EAGVAQSPRYKIIEKRQSVAFWCNPISGHATLYWYQQILGQGPKLLIQFQNNGVVDDSQLPKDRFSAERLKGVDSTLKIQPAKLEDSAVYLCASNFLGGSPLHFGNGTRLTVT.

The CDR3 DNA is TGTGCCAGCAGCTTAATGGAGCAAGAGACCCAGTACTTC. Its translation: CASSLMEQETQYF. The rearrangement links TRBV11-3 to TRBJ2-5; D not resolved. This CDR3 has 13 amino acids. Trimming cost V 2 bases and J 2 bases, with 6 bases left between them. Per germline, CDR1 SGHNT and CDR2 YENEEA.

This clone has more than one count but fewer than ten. This sequence joins TRBV6-1 and TRBJ1-1; D uncertain. This CDR3 is built from 13 residues. Trimming shortened V by 0 bases and J by 1 base, and 3 bases separated the two germline ends. Germline-derived CDR1 and CDR2 are MNHNS and SASEGT. The chain's CDR3 is CASSEAGNTEAFF. CDR3 bases: TGTGCCAGCAGTGAAGCGGGGAACACTGAAGCTTTCTTT.

This sequence joins TRBV11-2 and TRBJ2-3; D is undetermined. V was shortened by 1 base and J by 4 bases, with 3 bases between the two germline ends. Germline lookup yields CDR1 SGHAT and CDR2 FQNNGV. The CDR3 length is 12 residues. CDR3 bases: TGTGCCAGCAGCTTAGTCCCAGATACGCAGTATTTT. This sequence encodes CASSLVPDTQYF.

Points on this clone: One end of the junction varies from germline; a read error may be responsible. The same CDR3 also results from other DNA sequences found in this sample. The chain has TRBV9 and TRBJ2-1, with 8 bases that match TRBD1. The CDR3 runs 15 residues. CDR1 is SGDLS, CDR2 YYNGEE, per germline. CDR3 nucleotide sequence: TGTGCCAGCAGCGTAGGCAGGGGGCTTTACAATGAGCAATTCTTC. This gives the protein CASSVGRGLYNEQFF.

Here the CDR3 DNA reads TGTGCCAGTAGTACCGGACGGGGGGACAGGGTAGAGGAGACCCAGTACTTC. It encodes CASSTGRGDRVEETQYF. The rearrangement links TRBV19 to TRBJ2-5, with 9 bases identical to TRBD1. Germline CDR1 LNHDA, CDR2 SQIVND (reference sequence). V lost 4 bases and J lost 5; bases outside the gene matches: 14. This CDR3 has 17 residues.

This clone was counted only a few times. The gene calls are TRBV7-9 and TRBJ1-1, with TRBD1 matching over 9 bases. V lost 4 bases to trimming and J lost 3 bases; unmatched junction nucleotides: 6. CDR1 SEHNR and CDR2 FQNEAQ come from the germline V gene (reference sequence). The CDR3 covers 15 residues. CDR3 sequence: CASSSDRGKDTEAFF. The DNA of the CDR3 is TGTGCCAGCAGCTCGGACAGGGGAAAGGACACTGAAGCTTTCTTT.

The chain employs TRBV9 and TRBJ2-1; a weak D match, TRBD1 (5 bases). This CDR3 spans 13 amino acids. The ends were cut back, 0 bases at V and 9 bases at J, with 10 bases in the middle. CDR1 SGDLS and CDR2 YYNGEE come from the germline V gene. CDR3 protein: CASSVVGVSEQFF. CDR3 coding DNA: TGTGCCAGCAGCGTAGTAGGGGTCAGTGAGCAGTTCTTC.

There are a few counts of this clone. The chain links TRBV30 to TRBJ1-2, with D possibly being TRBD1 (5 bases). The germline gives CDR1 GTSNPN, CDR2 SVGIG (reference sequence). The CDR3 has 13 amino acids. The V end was cut by 3 bases, the J end by 7 bases, with 15 bases between. The CDR3 DNA is TGTGCCTGGAGCGATGTCCTAGGGGCTGGCTACACCTTC. It codes for CAWSDVLGAGYTF. Full variable domain (outside the CDR3, taken from reference TRBV30 and TRBJ1-2): SQTIHQWPATLVQPVGSPLSLECTVEGTSNPNLYWYRQAAGRGLQLLFYSVGIGQISSEVPQNLSASRPQDRQFILSSKKLLLSDSGFYLCAWSDVLGAGYTFGSGTRLTVV.

CDR3 loop: CASSLVAAGALANTGELFF. In DNA form, the CDR3 reads TGTGCCAGCAGCTTGGTAGCAGCGGGGGCATTAGCGAACACCGGGGAGCTGTTTTTT. The chain joins TRBV11-2 to TRBJ2-2, with TRBD2 matching over 8 bases. Trimming removed 3 bases from V and 0 bases from J; junction bases left unmatched: 12. The CDR3 sequence is 19 residues long. The V gene's germline CDR1 is SGHAT and CDR2 FQNNGV.

The chain recombines TRBV15 with TRBJ2-7; maybe TRBD1 (6 bases). Germline CDR1 LNHNV, CDR2 YYDKDF (reference sequence). The CDR3 has 14 amino acids. With 1 base removed from V and 4 bases from J, the gap between germline ends came to 11 bases. The CDR3 loop is CATSRAGQEYEQYF. The CDR3 bases are TGTGCCACCAGCAGAGCGGGACAAGAATACGAGCAGTACTTC.

V gene TRBV27 combines with J gene TRBJ1-1; D not resolved. The germline gives CDR1 MNHEY, CDR2 SMNVEV (reference sequence). This CDR3 comprises 13 residues. V dropped 4 bases and J dropped 5 bases, with 11 bases sitting between them. This CDR3 reads CASSSTWRTEAFF. The CDR3 DNA reads as TGTGCCAGCAGTTCCACATGGCGTACTGAAGCTTTCTTT.

This clone was recorded once. The chain links TRBV5-1 to TRBJ2-3; D is uncertain. The CDR3 is 13 amino acids. Germline CDR1 is SGHRS and CDR2 is YFSETQ. The V and J ends lost 4 bases and 2 bases respectively, with 8 bases between them. In nucleotides, the CDR3 is TGCGCCAGCAGCACTGGGGACACAGATACGCAGTATTTT. As protein: CASSTGDTDTQYF.

The chain is built from TRBV6-1 and TRBJ2-7, with TRBD1 matching over 12 bases. Trimming took 4 bases from V and 0 from J; bases not matched to a gene: 16. The CDR3 extends over 20 amino acids. The V gene's germline CDR1 is MNHNS and CDR2 SASEGT. CDR3 amino acids: CASSGWSTGQGADSSYEQYF. The CDR3 DNA follows: TGTGCCAGCAGTGGGTGGTCTACGGGACAGGGGGCGGACAGCTCCTACGAGCAGTACTTC.

The rearrangement joins TRBV9 to TRBJ2-2, with TRBD2 identical over 12 bases. CDR1 is SGDLS and CDR2 is YYNGEE in the germline V gene. Trimming at V came to 0 bases and at J to 4 bases, leaving 7 bases not matched to a gene. This CDR3 has 18 residues. The CDR3 sequence: CASSVARGLAGFTGELFF. As DNA, the CDR3 is TGTGCCAGCAGCGTAGCTCGAGGACTAGCGGGGTTCACCGGGGAGCTGTTTTTT.

Details on this clone: Relative to the germline gene, one junction end is altered; a read error may explain this. CDR3 DNA sequence: TGTGCCAGCAGCGTGACAGGGGGCCACGAGCAGTACTTC. This sequence encodes CASSVTGGHEQYF. J is TRBJ2-7 and V is TRBV5-1, with TRBD1 matching 10 bases. This CDR3 comprises 13 residues. Looked up from germline, CDR1 is SGHRS and CDR2 is YFSETQ.

This chain links TRBV6-5 with TRBJ2-1; 11 bases are a match to TRBD2. CDR1 is MNHEY, CDR2 SVGAGI, per germline. This CDR3 is 14 amino acids long. With 0 bases clipped from V and 12 bases from J, the junction kept 4 bases outside the gene matches. The CDR3 loop reads CASSYSRLAGRQFF. In DNA form, the CDR3 reads TGTGCCAGCAGTTACTCGAGACTAGCGGGACGGCAGTTCTTC.

J is TRBJ2-6 and V is TRBV19; 8 nucleotides align to TRBD1. There are 15 residues in the CDR3. With V trimmed by 5 bases and J by 4 bases, 4 bases remained unmatched. Per the germline V gene, CDR1 is LNHDA and CDR2 is SQIVND (reference sequence). The CDR3 region is CASSSRGLGANVLTF. The CDR3 nucleotides read TGTGCCAGTAGTTCCAGGGGGCTGGGGGCCAACGTCCTGACTTTC.

The chain is built from TRBV7-9 and TRBJ2-2, with D unresolved. The CDR3 sequence is 13 residues long. Looked up from germline, CDR1 is SEHNR and CDR2 is FQNEAQ (reference sequence). V lost 4 bases, J lost 6 bases, and 9 bases lay in between. CDR3 amino acids: CASSSSTAGELFF. Here the CDR3 DNA reads TGTGCCAGCAGCTCTTCCACCGCCGGGGAGCTGTTTTTT. Full variable domain (remainder filled in from reference TRBV7-9 and TRBJ2-2): DTGVSQNPRHKITKRGQNVTFRCDPISEHNRLYWYRQTLGQGPEFLTYFQNEAQLEKSRLLSDRFSAERPKGSFSTLEIQRTEQGDSAMYLCASSSSTAGELFFGEGSRLTVL.